The rows below give T cell receptor beta chains drawn from one sample of a study of CD8+ T cells in alopecia areata. Clones were read by immunoSEQ multiplex PCR, and TCRdb kept only the in-frame ones, dropping some. This sample has 80,000 to 100,000 clones, with roughly 41% found just once. The source material was CD4+ T cells sorted from blood. All receptors come from a human donor with alopecia areata. The CDR3 runs from the conserved cysteine through the conserved F or W. The D gene is left open where the match is weak. Clone size appears in some rows only: once, few, many, or a class for an expanded clone.

V gene	J gene	clone size	D gene	CDR3 protein	CDR3 DNA
TRBV5-1	TRBJ2-5	NA	TRBD1	CASSSPRQGARETQYF	TGCGCCAGCAGCTCCCCAAGACAGGGGGCACGAGAGACCCAGTACTTC
TRBV4-2	TRBJ1-5	NA	NA	CASSQSWTAKQPQHF	TGTGCCAGCAGCCAGTCTTGGACAGCTAAGCAGCCCCAGCATTTT
TRBV29-1	TRBJ2-3	few	TRBD1	CSEGQGWDTQYF	TGCAGCGAGGGACAGGGGTGGGATACGCAGTATTTT
TRBV29-1	TRBJ2-7	few	NA	CSVGGRDTYEQYF	TGCAGCGTTGGTGGTCGGGACACCTACGAGCAGTACTTC
TRBV2	TRBJ2-2	NA	NA	CASSEGQEGTGELFF	TGTGCCAGCAGTGAAGGGCAGGAGGGCACCGGGGAGCTGTTTTTT
TRBV7-9	TRBJ2-5	NA	TRBD1	CASSPNWDRGPETQYF	TGTGCCAGCAGCCCCAACTGGGACAGGGGGCCAGAGACCCAGTACTTC
TRBV23-1	TRBJ1-2	few	TRBD1	CASSQSDRGAYGYTF	TGCGCCAGCAGTCAATCTGACAGGGGGGCCTATGGCTACACCTTC
TRBV19	TRBJ2-1	NA	TRBD2	CASSIPRTSGRRRYNEQFF	TGTGCCAGTAGTATACCCCGGACTAGCGGGAGGAGGAGGTACAATGAGCAGTTCTTC
TRBV2	TRBJ2-7	NA	NA	CASREGLGMSSYEQYF	TGTGCCAGCAGGGAGGGACTGGGGATGAGCTCCTACGAGCAGTACTTC
TRBV19	TRBJ2-5	few	NA	CASGGGGMETQYF	TGTGCCAGTGGAGGCGGCGGGATGGAGACCCAGTACTTC
TRBV30	TRBJ2-5	NA	NA	CAWSRGRRGETQYF	TGTGCCTGGAGCCGAGGGAGGAGGGGAGAGACCCAGTACTTC
TRBV7-2	TRBJ2-1	NA	NA	CASSLLGAGDEQFF	TGTGCCAGCAGCTTATTAGGGGCCGGGGATGAGCAGTTCTTC
TRBV7-2	TRBJ2-1	few	NA	CASSLDSIYNEQFF	TGTGCCAGCAGCCTGGACAGCATCTACAATGAGCAGTTCTTC
TRBV23-1	TRBJ1-6	NA	TRBD1	CASSQIGTVDSPLHF	TGCGCCAGCAGTCAGATCGGGACAGTTGATTCACCCCTCCACTTT
TRBV2	TRBJ1-2	NA	NA	CASSLQGISGYTF	TGTGCCAGCAGTCTACAGGGTATCAGTGGCTACACCTTC
TRBV4-1	TRBJ2-5	NA	TRBD1	CASSLRTGRETQYF	TGCGCCAGCAGCCTTAGGACAGGGCGGGAGACCCAGTACTTC
TRBV18	TRBJ2-7	NA	NA	CASSPWDAAEQYF	TGTGCCAGCTCACCCTGGGACGCCGCGGAGCAGTACTTC
TRBV29-1	TRBJ1-1	NA	TRBD1	CSAATGGNTEAFF	TGCAGCGCAGCGACAGGGGGGAACACTGAAGCTTTCTTT
TRBV7-9	TRBJ2-1	few	NA	CASSYSGSSYNEQFF	TGTGCCAGCAGCTACAGCGGCAGCTCCTACAATGAGCAGTTCTTC
TRBV11-2	TRBJ2-1	few	TRBD2	CASSAETSGGHNEQFF	TGTGCCAGCAGCGCGGAGACTAGCGGGGGGCACAATGAGCAGTTCTTC
TRBV7-2	TRBJ1-4	few	TRBD1	CASSPQQGASEKLFF	TGTGCCAGCAGCCCCCAACAGGGGGCGAGTGAAAAACTGTTTTTT
TRBV5-4	TRBJ1-5	NA	NA	CASSLARHSNQPQHF	TGTGCCAGCAGCTTGGCACGGCATAGCAATCAGCCCCAGCATTTT
TRBV19	TRBJ2-3	NA	NA	CASSMKGTGTDTQYF	TGTGCCAGTAGTATGAAGGGGACGGGCACAGATACGCAGTATTTT
TRBV5-1	TRBJ1-4	few	NA	CASSPRQNEKLFF	TGCGCCAGCAGCCCTCGACAGAATGAAAAACTGTTTTTT
TRBV30	TRBJ2-7	NA	TRBD1	CAWSPLDRGYEQYF	TGTGCCTGGAGTCCTCTCGACAGGGGGTACGAGCAGTACTTC
TRBV27	TRBJ2-5	NA	NA	CASSPLKKGPYQETQYF	TGTGCCAGCTCCCCTCTAAAGAAGGGACCCTACCAAGAGACCCAGTACTTC
TRBV28	TRBJ2-7	NA	NA	CATEKTENLREQYF	TGTGCCACCGAAAAAACCGAGAACCTTCGCGAGCAGTACTTC
TRBV2	TRBJ1-4	few	TRBD1	CASSEEGQRNEKLFF	TGTGCCAGCAGTGAAGAGGGACAGAGGAATGAAAAACTGTTTTTT
TRBV20-1	TRBJ2-7	few	NA	CSARVAGPLYF	TGCAGTGCTAGAGTGGCGGGACCCCTGTACTTC
TRBV5-1	TRBJ2-1	NA	TRBD2	CASSPGTSGRVF	TGCGCCAGCAGCCCAGGGACTAGCGGGAGGGTCTTC
TRBV27	TRBJ2-7	NA	TRBD1	CASTSGQGLYF	TGTGCCAGCACCTCCGGACAGGGTCTGTACTTC
TRBV11-2	TRBJ2-3	few	TRBD1	CASNTGAYDTQYF	TGTGCCAGTAATACAGGGGCCTACGATACGCAGTATTTT
TRBV7-9	TRBJ1-2	few	NA	CASSLVGGYTF	TGTGCCAGCAGCTTAGTTGGTGGCTACACCTTC
TRBV6-5	TRBJ2-3	NA	NA	CASSFVASTDTQYF	TGTGCCAGCAGTTTCGTCGCTAGCACAGATACGCAGTATTTT
TRBV28	TRBJ2-2	NA	TRBD2	CASSAPGLAGDTGELFF	TGTGCCAGCAGTGCCCCGGGACTAGCGGGAGACACCGGGGAGCTGTTTTTT
TRBV7-9	TRBJ2-7	few	NA	CASSLLGDSYEQYF	TGTGCCAGCAGCTTATTAGGGGACTCCTACGAGCAGTACTTC
TRBV5-1	TRBJ1-2	NA	NA	CASSLDIRQGIGYTF	TGCGCCAGCAGCCTCGACATTCGCCAGGGGATTGGCTACACCTTC
TRBV29-1	TRBJ1-2	NA	NA	CSVASHEAYGYTF	TGCAGCGTGGCCAGCCACGAGGCCTATGGCTACACCTTC
TRBV29-1	TRBJ2-7	few	NA	CSVEGDGSSYEQYF	TGCAGCGTTGAGGGGGACGGGAGTTCCTACGAGCAGTACTTC
TRBV29-1	TRBJ1-3	few	NA	CSVSDRAGNTIYF	TGCAGCGTTAGTGATAGAGCTGGAAACACCATATATTTT